The following is a T cell receptor beta chain sequence with its context. Its specificity is unknown. This CDR3 is built from 16 residues. This record comes from a study of lymphopenia after photon versus proton radiotherapy. Overall study findings and caveats: A bigger post-nadir fall in TCR diversity correlated inversely with survival time in deceased patients.

Measured with immunoSEQ multiplex PCR; TCRdb has only the in-frame clones, and not every one. This sample has around 70,000 clones, with roughly 93% found just once. Sequences were derived from peripheral blood, sampled from a patient treated with photon-based radiotherapy. The V gene is TRBV12-1, the J gene TRBJ2-1; the D call of TRBD2 is as the table states it, not checked on the DNA. TRBV12-1 is described as a pseudogene. The TCR comes from an older woman with pancreatic cancer. This CDR3 reads CASSSPGLAGDNEQFF. The CDR3 DNA is TGTGCCAGCAGCTCCCCAGGGCTAGCGGGAGACAATGAGCAGTTCTTC.